This T cell receptor (beta chain) was profiled in a study of shared clonotypes between healthy human individuals. Looked up from germline, CDR1 is SQVTM and CDR2 is ANQGSEA. CDR3 length: 11 amino acids. Trimming stripped 6 bases from V and 6 bases from J, with 11 bases between. Concerning this clone itself: Its specificity is unknown.

Naivety among CD8 cells was defined by CD45RO negativity and positive CCR7 selection, thereby excluding terminally differentiated effector memory CD45RA+ cells. Assay used: immunoSEQ multiplex PCR; TCRdb lists only in-frame clones, some missing. The data contain roughly 890,000 clones, 80% to 95% of them singletons. Whole-study findings and limits: It was the non-shared clonotypes that had lower generation probabilities than clonotypes shared by all four donors.

The origin of this receptor is a man between 25 and 39 years old in good health. The sample taken for sequencing was naive CD8+ T cells sorted from blood. This chain uses TRBV29-1 with TRBJ1-1, with D possibly matching TRBD1 (5 bases). CDR3 nucleotide sequence: TGCAGCGTCCTCCTGGGGGCTGAAGCTTTCTTT. Residues: CSVLLGAEAFF. The full variable domain, with the rest looked up from reference TRBV29-1 and TRBJ1-1, is SAVISQKPSRDICQRGTSLTIQCQVDSQVTMMFWYRQQPGQSLTLIATANQGSEATYESGFVIDKFPISRPNLTFSTLTVSNMSPEDSSIYLCSVLLGAEAFFGQGTRLTVV.